This T cell receptor beta chain was observed in a study of breast tumors, draining lymph nodes, adjacent tissues. Using its own MiXCR run on the multiplex PCR reads, TCRdb lists one record per CDR3 protein. The table has approximately 230,000 distinct CDR3 sequences, less than 45% seen once. This clonotype came up many times. Its antigen is not known. Axillary draining lymph nodes of breast cancer patients supplied the node samples. Whole-study results and caveats: Data fit most tumor T cells coming from lymph node, expanding in tumor. Tumor T cell lymph node origin was a supported hypothesis, not proven. Luminal-like breast cancer showed significantly greater tumor-nontumor repertoire similarity than basal-like breast cancer did. Tumor repertoires ranked between lymph nodes and nontumor tissue in diversity, with V and J gene preferences.

This CDR3 contains 16 residues. Germline V gene data show CDR1 as DFQATT and CDR2 as SNEGSKA (reference sequence). The trim removed 3 bases at V and 0 bases at J, leaving 5 bases unmatched. This chain links TRBV20-1 with TRBJ2-2; TRBD2 agrees at 9 bases. The source is a female donor with breast cancer. Some clones in this sample may be carry-over from other donors' samples. The source material was axillary lymph node tissue. DNA for the CDR3: TGCAGTGCTAGGCCTAGCGGGACCCCGAACACCGGGGAGCTGTTTTTT. Protein: CSARPSGTPNTGELFF.